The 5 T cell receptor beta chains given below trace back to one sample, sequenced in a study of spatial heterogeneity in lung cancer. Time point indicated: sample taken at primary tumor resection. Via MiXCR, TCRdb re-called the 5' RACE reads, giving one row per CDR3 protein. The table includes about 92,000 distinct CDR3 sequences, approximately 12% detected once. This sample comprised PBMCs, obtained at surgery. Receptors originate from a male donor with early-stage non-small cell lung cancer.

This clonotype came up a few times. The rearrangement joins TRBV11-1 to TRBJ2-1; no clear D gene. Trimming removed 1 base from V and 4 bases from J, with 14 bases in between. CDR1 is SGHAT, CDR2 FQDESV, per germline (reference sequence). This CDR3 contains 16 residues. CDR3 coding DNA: TGTGCCAGCAGCTTAGGCTCCTGGGGTTCGTACAATGAGCAGTTCTTC. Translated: CASSLGSWGSYNEQFF.

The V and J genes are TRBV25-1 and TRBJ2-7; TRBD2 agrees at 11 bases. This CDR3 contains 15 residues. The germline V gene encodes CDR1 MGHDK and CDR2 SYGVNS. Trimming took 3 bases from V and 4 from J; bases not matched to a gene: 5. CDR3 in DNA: TGTGCCAGCAGTGATGGAGGACTAGCGGGTTACGAGCAGTACTTC. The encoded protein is CASSDGGLAGYEQYF.

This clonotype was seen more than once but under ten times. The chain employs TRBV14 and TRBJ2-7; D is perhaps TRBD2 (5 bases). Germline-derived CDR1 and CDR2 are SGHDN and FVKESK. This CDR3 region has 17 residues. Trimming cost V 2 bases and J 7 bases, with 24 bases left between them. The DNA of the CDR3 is TGTGCCAGCAGCCAAAACAAACTACCCGGGGAAAAAGGGGAGCAGTACTTC. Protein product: CASSQNKLPGEKGEQYF.

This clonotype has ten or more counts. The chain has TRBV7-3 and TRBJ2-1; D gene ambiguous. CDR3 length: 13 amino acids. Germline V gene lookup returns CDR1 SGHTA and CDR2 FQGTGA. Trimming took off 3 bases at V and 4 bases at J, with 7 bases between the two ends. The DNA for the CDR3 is TGTGCCAGCAGCTTCGGACGGTACAATGAGCAGTTCTTC. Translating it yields CASSFGRYNEQFF.

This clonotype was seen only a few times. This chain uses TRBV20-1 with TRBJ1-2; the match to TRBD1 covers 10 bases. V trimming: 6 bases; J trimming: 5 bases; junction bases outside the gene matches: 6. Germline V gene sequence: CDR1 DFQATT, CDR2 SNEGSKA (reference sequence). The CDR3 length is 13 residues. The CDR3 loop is CSARTGGGYGYTF. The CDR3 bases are TGCAGTGCGCGGACAGGGGGTGGTTATGGCTACACCTTC.